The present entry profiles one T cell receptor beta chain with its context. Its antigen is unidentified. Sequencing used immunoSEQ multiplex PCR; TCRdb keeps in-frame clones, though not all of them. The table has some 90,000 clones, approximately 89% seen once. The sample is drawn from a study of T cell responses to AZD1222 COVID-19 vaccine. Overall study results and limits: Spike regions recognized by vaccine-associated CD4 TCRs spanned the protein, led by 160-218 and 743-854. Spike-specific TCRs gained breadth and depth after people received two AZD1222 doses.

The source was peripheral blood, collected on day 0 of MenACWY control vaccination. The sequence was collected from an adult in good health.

As DNA, the CDR3 is TGTGCCAGCACTACGACGGGACGGCAGAACACCGGGGAGCTGTTTTTT. This sequence encodes CASTTTGRQNTGELFF. The chain links TRBV11-2 to TRBJ2-2, with D possibly called TRBD1 or TRBD2 (5 bases each). The CDR3 consists of 16 residues. From germline, CDR1 is SGHAT and CDR2 FQNNGV. Trimming removed 7 bases at V and 1 base at J, with 16 bases between.